Reported below is one T cell receptor beta chain. Antigen specificity is unknown. These data come from a study of beta chain features in type 1 diabetes. Overall study context: Approximately 100 million sorted cells were examined across all samples. Overall study results and limits: TCRB CDR3s were moderately but significantly shorter in Type 1 diabetes patients in all four CD4+ subsets.

Germline-derived CDR1 and CDR2 are GTSNPN and SVGIG (reference sequence). The CDR3 runs to 15 residues. V lost 0 bases, J lost 0 bases, and 10 bases lay in between. Averaging approximately 110 mL, one heparinised blood draw came from each individual donor. Sorting based on CD45RO/CCR7/CD25/CD127/CD95/CD27 separated CD4+ naive, central memory, regulatory and stem cell-like memory cells. Since all of the isolated RNA was reverse transcribed, expressed TCRB transcripts were what got sequenced. Assay: immunoSEQ multiplex PCR; the TCRdb copy retains only in-frame clones and omits some. Of around 250,000 clones listed, around 68% are singletons.

This chain joins TRBV30 and TRBJ2-3; TRBD2 might be the D (5 bases). The sample taken for sequencing was naive CD4+ T cells from blood. The receptor comes from a man aged 30-40 years in good health. The CDR3 nucleotides read TGTGCCTGGAGTGTAAGGCGGGCTAGCACAGATACGCAGTATTTT. Translated, it gives CAWSVRRASTDTQYF.